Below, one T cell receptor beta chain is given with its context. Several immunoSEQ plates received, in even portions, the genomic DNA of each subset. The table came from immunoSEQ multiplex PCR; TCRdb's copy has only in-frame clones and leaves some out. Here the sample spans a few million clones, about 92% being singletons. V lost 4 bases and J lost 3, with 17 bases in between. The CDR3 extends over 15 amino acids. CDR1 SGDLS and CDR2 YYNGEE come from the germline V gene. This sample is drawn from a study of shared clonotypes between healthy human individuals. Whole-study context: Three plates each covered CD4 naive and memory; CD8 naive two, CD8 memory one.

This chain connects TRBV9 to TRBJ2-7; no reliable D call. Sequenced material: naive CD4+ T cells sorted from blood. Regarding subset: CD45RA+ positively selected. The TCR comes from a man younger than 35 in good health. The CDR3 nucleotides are TGTGCCAGCAGCCCGCGCCCCACGGGCAGCTACGAGCAGTACTTC. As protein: CASSPRPTGSYEQYF.